This TCR beta chain was sequenced for a study of liver allograft versus peripheral blood T cells. The wider study: Intrahepatic T cell receptor repertoires from transplanted livers were compared against repertoires in recipients' peripheral blood.

This clonotype is deemed medium-sized (0.01 to 0.1%). TCRdb used MiXCR to reprocess the reads, holding one entry per CDR3 protein. Found here are roughly 4,000 distinct CDR3 sequences, over 12% of them singletons; the top ten hold approximately 4%. The CDR3 contains 14 residues. Germline CDR1 reads MNHEY; CDR2 reads SVGAGI. V shed 4 bases and J shed 1 base, with 10 bases lying between them. The V and J genes are TRBV6-5 and TRBJ1-2; D unclear. This TCR came from a human patient who had a liver transplant. The graft donor may account for some of the T cells. CDR3 sequence (DNA): TGTGCCAGCAGTTCCGGGCCTCTTAACTATGGCTACACCTTC. Its translation: CASSSGPLNYGYTF.